One and the same sample provided the 27 T cell receptor beta chains below, sequenced in a study of T cells after yellow fever vaccination. MiXCR, applied by TCRdb to the 5' RACE reads, yields one record per CDR3 protein. The data contain 450,000 to 650,000 distinct CDR3 sequences, 20% to 25% of them seen just once; the ten biggest clones take up roughly a sixth. This material consisted of PBMCs, taken less than 25 days after the first yellow fever vaccination. The receptors originated from a man younger than 35 who received the YFV17D yellow fever vaccine.

This clonotype was picked up a small number of times. The chain recombines TRBV15 with TRBJ2-3; possibly TRBD1 for D (6 bases). CDR1 is LNHNV and CDR2 is YYDKDF in the germline V gene (reference sequence). The length of the CDR3 is 14 residues. Trimming left V 4 bases short and J 4 bases short, with 12 bases between. Written as DNA, the CDR3 is TGTGCCACCAGCAACGCAGGGGCCGCAGATACGCAGTATTTT. Residues: CATSNAGAADTQYF.

The V gene is TRBV27, the J gene TRBJ2-2; perhaps TRBD1 as D (5 bases). The length of the CDR3 is 14 residues. Germline-derived CDR1 and CDR2 are MNHEY and SMNVEV (reference sequence). V gave up 1 base and J gave up 6 bases, with 9 bases separating them. This chain's CDR3 is CASSLLEGAGELFF. The CDR3, as DNA: TGTGCCAGCAGTTTATTAGAAGGGGCCGGGGAGCTGTTTTTT.

The chain has TRBV20-1 and TRBJ1-1; perhaps TRBD1 as D (5 bases). This CDR3 has 14 amino acids. The germline CDR1 and CDR2 sequences are DFQATT and SNEGSKA (reference sequence). The V and J ends lost 0 bases and 3 bases respectively, with 11 bases between them. This CDR3 is CSARDNGGDTEAFF. For the CDR3, the DNA is TGCAGTGCTAGAGATAATGGGGGGGACACTGAAGCTTTCTTT.

The J gene is TRBJ2-3, the V gene TRBV20-1, with D unclear. This CDR3 has 12 amino acids. The V end lost 3 bases, the J end lost 8 bases, and 12 bases lay between the germline ends. CDR1 is DFQATT and CDR2 is SNEGSKA in the germline V gene (reference sequence). The CDR3 spells CSASSRVGTQYF. CDR3 nucleotide sequence: TGCAGTGCTAGTTCAAGGGTCGGTACGCAGTATTTT.

This clonotype was seen a few times. The rearrangement joins TRBV6-1 to TRBJ1-1, with D possibly being TRBD1 (6 bases). This CDR3 is 14 amino acids long. CDR1 MNHNS and CDR2 SASEGT come from the germline V gene. Trimming left V 8 bases short and J 6 bases short, with 19 bases between. The CDR3 DNA reads TGTGCCAGCGGAATTCCCCGGGGGCCACCTGAAGCTTTCTTT. Its protein product is CASGIPRGPPEAFF.

This clonotype was detected only a few times. V usage is TRBV12-5 and J usage is TRBJ2-3; no clear D. V shed 2 bases and J shed 8 bases, with 11 bases lying between them. Germline V CDR1 and CDR2: LGHNT, FRNRAP. The CDR3 contains 13 residues. Written as DNA, the CDR3 is TGTGCTAGTGGTTTGCCGACTGGGCCTACGCAGTATTTT. Protein sequence: CASGLPTGPTQYF. Full variable domain (outside the CDR3, taken from reference TRBV12-5 and TRBJ2-3): DARVTQTPRHKVTEMGQEVTMRCQPILGHNTVFWYRQTMMQGLELLAYFRNRAPLDDSGMPKDRFSAEMPDATLATLKIQPSEPRDSAVYFCASGLPTGPTQYFGPGTRLTVL.

This clonotype was recorded a few times. This CDR3 is CASSSPGGRTGELFF. In DNA form, the CDR3 reads TGCGCCAGCAGCTCACCCGGGGGCCGCACCGGGGAGCTGTTTTTT. V usage is TRBV4-1 and J usage is TRBJ2-2; D is possibly TRBD1 or TRBD2 (6 bases each). Germline V gives CDR1 MGHRA, CDR2 YSYEKL. Trimming took 5 bases from V and 4 from J, leaving 14 bases between them. The CDR3 loop spans 15 amino acids.

The genes are TRBV27 and TRBJ1-6; 7 bases fit TRBD1. The ends lost 5 bases at V and 3 bases at J; junction bases unmatched: 4. Germline V CDR1 and CDR2: MNHEY, SMNVEV (reference sequence). The CDR3 is 15 amino acids. The DNA for the CDR3 is TGTGCCAGCAGTCCGGGACAGATCTATAATTCACCCCTCCACTTT. Translating gives CASSPGQIYNSPLHF.

This clonotype was detected a few times. This sequence joins TRBV11-1 and TRBJ2-1; 9 bases align to TRBD1. Looked up from germline, CDR1 is SGHAT and CDR2 is FQDESV (reference sequence). The J segment lost 6 bases and the V segment lost 5 bases, leaving 5 bases of the junction unmatched. The CDR3 contains 14 residues. The chain's CDR3 is CASSTDRGRNEQFF. The CDR3 DNA reads as TGTGCCAGCAGCACGGACAGGGGTCGCAATGAGCAGTTCTTC. The entire variable domain, with the rest obtained from reference TRBV11-1 and TRBJ2-1, is as follows: EAEVAQSPRYKITEKSQAVAFWCDPISGHATLYWYRQILGQGPELLVQFQDESVVDDSQLPKDRFSAERLKGVDSTLKIQPAELGDSAMYLCASSTDRGRNEQFFGPGTRLTVL.

In this sample, this clonotype turned up a few times. The chain uses TRBV28 and TRBJ2-7; D unclear. Trimming took 6 bases from V and 5 from J, leaving 20 bases between them. This CDR3 has 15 residues. Germline V lookup: CDR1 MDHEN, CDR2 SYDVKM. CDR3 coding DNA: TGTGCCAGCAGCCTCACCAACGCGGCTTCCAACGAGCAGTACTTC. Protein sequence: CASSLTNAASNEQYF.

The chain recombines TRBV28 with TRBJ1-2, with TRBD1 matching over 9 bases. Germline-derived CDR1 and CDR2 are MDHEN and SYDVKM. The ends lost 5 bases at V and 3 bases at J; junction bases unmatched: 7. The CDR3 extends over 15 amino acids. In nucleotides, the CDR3 is TGTGCCAGCAGTGACTCGGGACAGGGCCACTATGGCTACACCTTC. As protein: CASSDSGQGHYGYTF.

This clonotype was observed a few times. The chain has TRBV5-1 and TRBJ2-3; 9 positions match TRBD1. The CDR3 runs to 16 residues. V trimming: 3 bases; J trimming: 2 bases; junction bases outside the gene matches: 7. Germline CDR1 is SGHRS and CDR2 is YFSETQ. The CDR3 nucleotides read TGCGCCAGCAGCTGGGATCGGACAGGGGTCACAGATACGCAGTATTTT. It is translated as CASSWDRTGVTDTQYF. The full variable domain, rest sourced from reference TRBV5-1 and TRBJ2-3, is KAGVTQTPRYLIKTRGQQVTLSCSPISGHRSVSWYQQTPGQGLQFLFEYFSETQRNKGNFPGRFSGRQFSNSRSEMNVSTLELGDSALYLCASSWDRTGVTDTQYFGPGTRLTVL.

The chain uses TRBV7-2 and TRBJ2-5, with D possibly being TRBD1 (6 bases). Germline CDR1 is SGHTA and CDR2 is FQGNSA. Trimming shortened V by 0 bases and J by 1 base, and 15 bases separated the two germline ends. The length of the CDR3 is 17 residues. The CDR3 bases are TGTGCCAGCAGCTTAGCCGACAGGAGGATAAGCCAAGAGACCCAGTACTTC. It is translated as CASSLADRRISQETQYF.

This clonotype was detected only a few times. The J gene is TRBJ2-3, the V gene TRBV5-1; 7 bases fit TRBD1. This CDR3 is 16 amino acids long. From germline, CDR1 is SGHRS and CDR2 YFSETQ. Trimming removed 0 bases from V and 2 bases from J; junction bases left unmatched: 6. DNA for the CDR3: TGCGCCAGCAGCTTGGGACAGGGAATAGCCACAGATACGCAGTATTTT. This encodes CASSLGQGIATDTQYF.

This clonotype was recorded a few times. The chain has TRBV9 and TRBJ1-6; unclear D gene. Trimming removed 3 bases from V and 13 bases from J, with 20 bases in between. CDR1 is SGDLS, CDR2 YYNGEE, per germline. The CDR3 spans 15 residues. The CDR3 sequence: CASSAIGGSAQPLHF. CDR3 bases: TGTGCCAGCAGCGCCATAGGCGGATCCGCCCAGCCCCTCCACTTT.

This clonotype was seen more than once but under ten times. V usage is TRBV9 and J usage is TRBJ1-1; no definite D call. V shed 3 bases and J shed 5 bases, with 17 bases lying between them. Germline CDR1 and CDR2: SGDLS and YYNGEE. The CDR3 extends over 15 amino acids. CDR3 sequence reads: CASSGLAHLGTEAFF. The CDR3 nucleotides read TGTGCCAGCAGCGGTCTTGCCCACCTGGGGACTGAAGCTTTCTTT. The full variable domain, rest sourced from reference TRBV9 and TRBJ1-1, is DSGVTQTPKHLITATGQRVTLRCSPRSGDLSVYWYQQSLDQGLQFLIQYYNGEERAKGNILERFSAQQFPDLHSELNLSSLELGDSALYFCASSGLAHLGTEAFFGQGTRLTVV.

At least ten counts were recorded for this clonotype. The chain has TRBV7-9 and TRBJ2-3; a weak D match, TRBD2 (5 bases). With 1 base removed from V and 1 base from J, the gap between germline ends came to 12 bases. Germline lookup yields CDR1 SEHNR and CDR2 FQNEAQ (reference sequence). The CDR3 loop spans 16 amino acids. In DNA, the CDR3 is TGTGCCAGCAGCTTAGTTATGGAGGCTGGCACAGATACGCAGTATTTT. The encoded protein is CASSLVMEAGTDTQYF. Supplemented by reference TRBV7-9 and TRBJ2-3, the full variable domain reads DTGVSQNPRHKITKRGQNVTFRCDPISEHNRLYWYRQTLGQGPEFLTYFQNEAQLEKSRLLSDRFSAERPKGSFSTLEIQRTEQGDSAMYLCASSLVMEAGTDTQYFGPGTRLTVL.

This clonotype occurred many times. This rearrangement joins TRBV5-1 to TRBJ1-2, with TRBD1 matching over 8 bases. Trimming removed 2 bases from V and 8 bases from J; junction bases left unmatched: 5. The CDR3 sequence is 13 residues long. Germline assignment: CDR1 SGHRS and CDR2 YFSETQ. The CDR3 bases are TGCGCCAGCAGCTTCGGACAGGGTGGCGGCTACACCTTC. Its translation is CASSFGQGGGYTF.

This clonotype turned up a few times. CDR3 sequence reads: CASGPGGTNEQFF. The CDR3 region has the DNA TGTGCCAGCGGACCGGGAGGAACCAATGAGCAGTTCTTC. This chain joins TRBV11-2 and TRBJ2-1; 7 bases fit TRBD2. Germline V gene data show CDR1 as SGHAT and CDR2 as FQNNGV. This CDR3 is built from 13 residues. Trimming cost V 8 bases and J 6 bases; bases outside gene matches: 7.

V is TRBV5-6 and J is TRBJ2-3; weak D call: TRBD2 (5 bases). Trimming took 1 base from V and 5 from J, leaving 17 bases between them. The CDR3 spans 16 residues. Germline CDR1 and CDR2: SGHDT and YYEEEE. The CDR3: CASSLFSGKIRDTQYF. In DNA form, the CDR3 reads TGTGCCAGCAGCTTGTTTTCCGGGAAGATAAGAGATACGCAGTATTTT.

The rearrangement uses TRBV3-1 and TRBJ2-7, with TRBD2 matching over 7 bases. J was trimmed by 7 bases and V by 1 base; bases with no gene match: 4. From germline, CDR1 is LGHDT and CDR2 YNNKEL (reference sequence). CDR3 size: 13 residues. The CDR3 loop reads CASSQAWGGEQYF. CDR3 DNA: TGTGCCAGCAGCCAAGCCTGGGGGGGTGAGCAGTACTTC.

This chain connects TRBV13 to TRBJ1-2, with D uncertain. The length of the CDR3 is 15 residues. Trimming removed 0 bases from V and 4 bases from J, with 12 bases in between. The germline gives CDR1 PRHDT, CDR2 FYEKMQ (reference sequence). The CDR3 region has the DNA TGTGCCAGCAGCTTAGGTGGGATGCGTCTCTATGGCTACACCTTC. Its protein product is CASSLGGMRLYGYTF.

The V and J genes are TRBV10-3 and TRBJ2-2, with no clear D. The CDR3 runs to 12 residues. V was cut by 11 bases and J by 7 bases, with 14 bases left in between. In germline, CDR1 is ENHRY, CDR2 SYGVKD. This chain's CDR3 is CAAQRQYGELFF. The CDR3 bases are TGTGCCGCACAGCGACAATACGGGGAGCTGTTTTTT.

The rearrangement uses TRBV5-1 and TRBJ2-5; TRBD2 might be the D (5 bases). The germline V gene encodes CDR1 SGHRS and CDR2 YFSETQ. Between the trimmed V and J ends, which lost 3 bases and 7 bases, there was a span of 13 bases. The CDR3 has 13 amino acids. CDR3 coding DNA: TGCGCCAGCAGCTCTGACCCCGCGGGGACCCAGTACTTC. Translation gives CASSSDPAGTQYF.

The chain joins TRBV18 to TRBJ2-7, with 9 bases that match TRBD1. Germline V gives CDR1 KGHSH, CDR2 LQKENI. This CDR3 is 14 amino acids long. The junction had 8 bases not matched to a gene; V was cut back by 4 bases and J by 7 bases. This CDR3 reads CASSRWDREVEQYF. Here the CDR3 DNA reads TGTGCCAGCTCACGTTGGGACAGGGAGGTAGAGCAGTACTTC.

The chain carries TRBV6-5 and TRBJ1-2; perhaps TRBD1 as D (5 bases). The CDR3 consists of 16 residues. Germline CDR1 reads MNHEY; CDR2 reads SVGAGI. Trimming stripped 7 bases from V and 5 bases from J, with 23 bases between. CDR3 in DNA: TGTGCCAGCATTAACGTGGGGGAGATTCCCGGTTATGGCTACACCTTC. Translation: CASINVGEIPGYGYTF.

This clonotype has a handful of counts. The chain couples TRBV14 to TRBJ1-2; tentatively, D is TRBD1 (5 bases). The CDR3 spans 14 residues. Germline V CDR1 and CDR2: SGHDN, FVKESK. Trimming took 0 bases from V and 7 from J, leaving 12 bases between them. The CDR3 loop reads CASSQETDPPGYTF. In nucleotides, the CDR3 is TGTGCCAGCAGCCAAGAGACAGACCCCCCTGGCTACACCTTC.